The source of this T cell receptor beta chain is a study of T cells in Graves' hyperthyroidism and ophthalmopathy (dated by TCRdb to the late 2010s). Study-level background: Peripheral blood samples were taken at the time of initial diagnosis, prior to any treatment. The study also compared thyroid tissue and blood T-cell repertoires from roughly six Graves' hyperthyroidism patients. Following sampling, methimazole starting at 30 mg daily was given to hyperthyroidism patients, and high-dose intravenous methylprednisolone was given to ophthalmopathy patients. The approximately 98 discovery patients were randomly divided into training and test sets at a 7:3 ratio. An independent validation cohort of 18 to 20 hyperthyroidism patients and approximately 16 patients who later progressed to ophthalmopathy tested prospective prediction of ophthalmopathy. The paper reports TCR Vbeta CDR3 sequencing of roughly 140 peripheral blood samples: some 41 ophthalmopathy, fewer than 85 hyperthyroidism and around 17 progressor patients. To identify TCR V-J signatures that set the groups apart, the researchers used a discovery cohort of 100 patients, made up of roughly 40 with Graves' ophthalmopathy and 57 with stable Graves' hyperthyroidism. The full study reports these points: During validation, the model predicted progression to ophthalmopathy a median of roughly six months ahead of onset, with more than 55% sensitivity and roughly 75% specificity. Ophthalmopathy was separated from stable hyperthyroidism by a 13 V-J signature model, with around 90% sensitivity and 81% to 82% specificity obtained in cross-validation and 80%/75% obtained in testing. Most expanded thyroid clonotypes (frequency above 0.001) were also found in blood, which suggests that blood repertoires may mirror thyroid immune responses. Sample size was not statistically predetermined, and investigators were not blinded to group allocation.

V drops 0 bases and J drops 7 bases, leaving 11 bases in between. The CDR3 has 14 amino acids, counting the end cysteine and phenylalanine. Only the CDR3 part of the read is kept: 42 bases, read in frame from the first base. Via the germline V gene, CDR1 is SGHRS and CDR2 YFSETQ. Graves' hyperthyroidism was defined as stable when no progression to ophthalmopathy occurred over 18 months of follow-up. Hyperthyroidism patients were aged 18 to 65 years and newly diagnosed, with disease duration of less than 2 months. Any patient with an uncontrolled infection, another autoimmune disease, pregnancy or lactation was excluded. Diagnoses were based on clinical symptoms, serum thyroxine and TRAb, thyroid ultrasound and orbital computed tomography. PBMCs were isolated from about 9 ml of fresh peripheral blood by Ficoll-Paque density gradient centrifugation. Total RNA was extracted with Trizol reagent, and quality was checked on an Agilent 2100 Bioanalyzer.

TCR beta CDR3 regions were amplified from RNA transcripts. For the first round of RT-PCR on the TCR CDR3, the HTBI primer set was used together with the Qiagen OneStep RT-PCR kit. Libraries were constructed in a second round of multiplex PCR, after which size selection and purification were performed. Sequencing of the libraries was done on an Illumina HiSeq2000 using paired-end 100 bp reads. Under the source paper's analysis protocol: Raw data were processed with SOAPnuke, discarding reads with adapters, uncalled bases, mean Phred below 15, or no exact constant-primer or identifier match. High-quality paired reads were merged using COPE v1.2.5, and each unique nucleotide sequence was defined as a clonotype. Clonotypes were aligned to IMGT TRBV, TRBD and TRBJ reference segments using MiTCR v1.1. Only V-J combinations with frequency above 0.0001, covering about 99% of repertoires, were analysed. A TCS score was defined as the ratio of F50 (clonal expansion) to E x V (chaos), with BLOSUM62-based TCRdist applied between CDR3 peptides within each V-J. Welch's t-statistics and random forest reduced several hundred V-J features to roughly 13, which were used in a naive Bayes classifier (R e1071). The public reads were reprocessed in TCRdb via fastp at Q25 and MiXCR, keeping in-frame beta chains. Every CDR3 protein is listed once, alongside the most common genes and DNA of its rows. TCRdb's processing, not the authors' own work, is the source of the V and J calls. The sample table holds 550,000 to 650,000 distinct CDR3 sequences, of which 12% to 15% were seen once. Approximately 13% of the sample rests with the top ten.

As concerns this clonotype: Its antigen is unknown. No much larger clone exists at a distance of one base, and base qualities are not known.

Here the chain combines TRBV5-1 and TRBJ2-1; the D gene cannot be resolved beyond TRBD1 or TRBD2, each matching 5 bases. Sequencing input: blood. This TCR derives from a woman aged 35 to 49 with Graves' hyperthyroidism. For the CDR3, the sequence is CASSLERGGNEQFF. The DNA sequence reads TGCGCCAGCAGCTTGGAGAGGGGTGGGAATGAGCAGTTCTTC.